This TCR beta chain was sequenced for a study of blood T cell repertoires in COVID-19 (dated by TCRdb to about 2020). As for the study more broadly: Samples covering the acute and convalescent phases of COVID-19 were provided by collaborators in the United States, Italy and Spain. The repertoires were made available in a free public database intended to serve as a resource for research on the immune response to SARS-CoV-2. Subjects who had been exposed to COVID-19, were actively infected with it, or had recovered from it provided the deeply sampled blood TCRbeta repertoires that made up the dataset. The samples were drawn from two sources: the first 160 participants of the ongoing ImmuneRACE study, and 1,000 to 1,500 subjects contributed by 6 global collaborators. The material from the prospective study consisted of cDNA or gDNA derived from T cells, B-cell-depleted T cells, or PBMCs. The sample metadata nearly always contained a de-identified subject ID, COVID-19 status, age in years and sex. Where HLA class I and class II types were available, the types were taken from metadata supplied by the sample provider, not from assay-based typing.

The CDR3 runs 17 amino acids, cysteine and phenylalanine included. Only the CDR3 DNA stays, 51 bases, in frame from base 1. CDR1 and CDR2 are drawn from the germline V gene: SQVTM, ANQGSEA. V is reduced by 4 bases and J by 8 bases, leaving a spacing of 29 bases between them. TCRbeta CDR3 regions were amplified from genomic DNA by means of the immunoSEQ Assay, a bias-controlled multiplex PCR. In the authors' own workflow: The number of nucleated cells in each sample was estimated from the amplification of reference gene primers within the assay. Sequence reads were collapsed and filtered to measure the absolute abundance of every unique TCRbeta CDR3 rearrangement. For each sample, productive Simpson clonality was calculated by taking the square root of Simpson's diversity index across productive rearrangements. Held by TCRdb, this immuneACCESS table contains in-frame sequences only and omits some clones. Under half of the omission traces to an unresolved V gene where checked; the cause of the rest is unknown. From that table come the V and J calls and clone size; the DNA was used to work out D and trimming. Across this sample there are a few hundred thousand clones, with 65% to 90% seen only once. The ten largest clones take up approximately 7.6% of the sample.

As concerns this clone: Its antigen has not been determined. Base qualities are not at hand, and no much larger clone is one base apart.

Each collaborating institution followed its own protocols to collect whole blood in K2EDTA tubes. For TCRbeta analysis, collaborators shipped samples as frozen whole blood, isolated PBMCs, or DNA extracted from either of those sample types. What the study reported, not specific to this receptor: Clinical and demographic metadata were provided uncurated, with the amount varying by source and participant.

The chain is assembled from TRBV29-1 and TRBJ1-2; perhaps TRBD1 is the D gene, with 5 bases matching. The source of this sequence is a human donor in a cohort sampled during active COVID-19. Sequenced material: peripheral blood. CDR3 region: CSVVWRVGLDSLKGYTF. Read as DNA, the sequence is TGCAGCGTTGTCTGGAGGGTGGGACTCGACTCCTTGAAGGGCTACACCTTC.